The table lists the clone carrying this TCR beta chain with many counts. Its matching antigen is unknown. Because the CDR3's place on the DNA is in doubt, the DNA is left out and the CDR3 is given as listed by TCRdb. This sample was included in a study of Graves' ophthalmopathy and Graves' hyperthyroidism. Findings and limits, study-wide: Detection in blood was also observed for most expanded thyroid clonotypes above 0.001 frequency. In separating ophthalmopathy from stable hyperthyroidism, a 13-signature model achieved about 90% sensitivity and around 80% specificity.

RNA transcripts were the source from which TCR beta CDR3 regions were amplified. After a first-round RT-PCR with HTBI primers, a second-round multiplex PCR was run. Via MiXCR, TCRdb re-called the multiplex PCR reads, giving one row per CDR3 protein. The sample lists 200,000 to 250,000 distinct CDR3 sequences; roughly 29% were seen once. Other autoimmune diseases, uncontrolled infections, pregnancy and lactation each led to patient exclusion. The PBMC fraction was derived from about 9.5 ml of fresh peripheral blood. Sequencing input: peripheral blood. The clonotype was recovered from a man over 45 with Graves' ophthalmopathy.

CDR3 amino acids: CASSPLFGAGELFF. The V and J genes are TRBV28 and TRBJ2-2. The CDR3 sequence runs 14 residues, both termini included. Germline V gives CDR1 MDHEN, CDR2 SYDVKM.